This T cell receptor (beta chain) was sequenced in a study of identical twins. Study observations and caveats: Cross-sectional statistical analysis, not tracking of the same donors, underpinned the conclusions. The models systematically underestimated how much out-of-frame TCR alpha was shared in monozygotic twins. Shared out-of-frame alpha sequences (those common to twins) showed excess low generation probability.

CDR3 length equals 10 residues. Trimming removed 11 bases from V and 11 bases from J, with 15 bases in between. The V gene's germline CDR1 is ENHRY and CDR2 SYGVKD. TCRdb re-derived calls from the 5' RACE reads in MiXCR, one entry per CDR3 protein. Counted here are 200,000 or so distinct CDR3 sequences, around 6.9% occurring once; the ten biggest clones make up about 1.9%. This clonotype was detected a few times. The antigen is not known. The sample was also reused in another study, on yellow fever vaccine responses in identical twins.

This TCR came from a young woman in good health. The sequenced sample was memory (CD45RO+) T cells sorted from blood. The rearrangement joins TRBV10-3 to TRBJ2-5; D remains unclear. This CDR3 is CASSNGSQYF. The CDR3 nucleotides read TGTGCCTCATCGAACGGTTCACAGTACTTC.